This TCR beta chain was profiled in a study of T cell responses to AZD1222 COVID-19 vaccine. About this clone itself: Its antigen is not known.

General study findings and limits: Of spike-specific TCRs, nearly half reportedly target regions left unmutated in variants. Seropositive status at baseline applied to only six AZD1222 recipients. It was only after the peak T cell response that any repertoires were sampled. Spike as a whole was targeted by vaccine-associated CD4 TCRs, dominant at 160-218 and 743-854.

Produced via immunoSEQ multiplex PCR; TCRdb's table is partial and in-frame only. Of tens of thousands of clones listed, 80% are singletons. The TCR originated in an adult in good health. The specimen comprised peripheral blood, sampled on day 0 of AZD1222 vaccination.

CDR3 in DNA: TGCGCCAGCAGCTTGCGGGCGGGAGGGCCGGGCGATGAGCAGTTCTTC. Translating it yields CASSLRAGGPGDEQFF. The rearrangement uses TRBV5-1 and TRBJ2-1; 9 nucleotides agree with TRBD2. This CDR3 has 16 residues. V lost 1 base and J lost 8; bases outside the gene matches: 10. CDR1 is SGHRS, CDR2 YFSETQ, per germline.